One and the same sample provided the 9 T cell receptor beta chains below, sequenced in a study of blood T cell repertoires in COVID-19. Profiled with immunoSEQ multiplex PCR; TCRdb holds only in-frame clones, not every one. In the table there are over 20,000 clones, more than 85% of which are singletons. Material for sequencing was peripheral blood. These receptors all stem from a man in his 70s with active COVID-19.

This chain connects TRBV7-6 to TRBJ2-5; a weak D match, TRBD1 (5 bases). V lost 4 bases, J lost 5 bases, and 14 bases lay in between. Germline V gives CDR1 SGHVS, CDR2 FNYEAQ. There are 14 residues in the CDR3. DNA of the CDR3: TGTGCCAGCAGCTCCCAACAGGCTTGGGAGACCCAGTACTTC. Its protein is CASSSQQAWETQYF.

The V gene is TRBV4-3, the J gene TRBJ2-1; no reliable D call. Germline V gene lookup returns CDR1 LGHNA and CDR2 YSLEER. CDR3 length: 15 amino acids. Trimming left V 1 base short and J 0 bases short, with 7 bases between. CDR3 coding DNA: TGCGCCAGCAGCCAAGGGCTTTACTCCTACAATGAGCAGTTCTTC. Amino acid sequence: CASSQGLYSYNEQFF.

The chain recombines TRBV18 with TRBJ1-1; tentatively, D is TRBD1 (5 bases). The CDR3 consists of 12 residues. Germline V gives CDR1 KGHSH, CDR2 LQKENI. The V end was cut by 4 bases, the J end by 8 bases, with 11 bases between. CDR3 DNA sequence: TGTGCCAGCTCACAGAACAGGTTAGAAGCTTTCTTT. Translating gives CASSQNRLEAFF.

This chain links TRBV5-1 with TRBJ1-2, with 8 bases aligning to TRBD1. V was pared by 4 bases and J by 3 bases, with 5 bases of the junction left unmatched. Germline CDR1 reads SGHRS; CDR2 reads YFSETQ. CDR3 length: 14 amino acids. CDR3 nucleotides: TGCGCCAGCAGCAACACAGGGGGTGACTATGGCTACACCTTC. Translation: CASSNTGGDYGYTF.

This sequence joins TRBV10-3 and TRBJ1-2, with 8 bases that match TRBD1. With V trimmed by 10 bases and J by 4 bases, 11 bases remained unmatched. The length of the CDR3 is 14 residues. Looked up from germline, CDR1 is ENHRY and CDR2 is SYGVKD. The CDR3 DNA follows: TGTGCCACAAGCCGGGACAGGCAATCCTATGGCTACACCTTC. Translating gives CATSRDRQSYGYTF.

The genes are TRBV4-1 and TRBJ2-7; D is possibly TRBD1 (6 bases). The V gene's germline CDR1 is MGHRA and CDR2 YSYEKL. This CDR3 spans 17 amino acids. Trimming cost V 0 bases and J 4 bases, with 19 bases left between them. CDR3 sequence: CASSQDVGTWGGYEQYF. As DNA, the CDR3 is TGCGCCAGCAGCCAAGATGTCGGGACATGGGGCGGTTACGAGCAGTACTTC.

The chain has TRBV6-5 and TRBJ2-2; D is ambiguous. Trimming took 8 bases from V and 1 from J, leaving 8 bases between them. Germline CDR1 is MNHEY and CDR2 is SVGAGI. The CDR3 is 13 residues long. CDR3 DNA: TGTGCCAGCCAGACGGGGAACACCGGGGAGCTGTTTTTT. Protein sequence: CASQTGNTGELFF.

This sequence joins TRBV11-2 and TRBJ2-7; no reliable D call. From germline, CDR1 is SGHAT and CDR2 FQNNGV. The CDR3 length is 13 residues. V lost 2 bases to trimming and J lost 0 bases, with 5 bases between them. The CDR3 region is CASSLPHSYEQYF. The CDR3 DNA reads TGTGCCAGCAGCTTACCCCACTCCTACGAGCAGTACTTC.

The gene calls are TRBV7-8 and TRBJ2-5; TRBD2 matches 14 bases. The CDR3 loop spans 16 amino acids. V dropped 5 bases and J dropped 5; count of bases not matched to a gene: 7. Germline CDR1 SGHVS, CDR2 FQNEAQ. This chain's CDR3 is CASSPTSGGALETQYF. CDR3 nucleotides: TGTGCCAGCAGCCCGACTAGCGGGGGGGCTTTGGAGACCCAGTACTTC.